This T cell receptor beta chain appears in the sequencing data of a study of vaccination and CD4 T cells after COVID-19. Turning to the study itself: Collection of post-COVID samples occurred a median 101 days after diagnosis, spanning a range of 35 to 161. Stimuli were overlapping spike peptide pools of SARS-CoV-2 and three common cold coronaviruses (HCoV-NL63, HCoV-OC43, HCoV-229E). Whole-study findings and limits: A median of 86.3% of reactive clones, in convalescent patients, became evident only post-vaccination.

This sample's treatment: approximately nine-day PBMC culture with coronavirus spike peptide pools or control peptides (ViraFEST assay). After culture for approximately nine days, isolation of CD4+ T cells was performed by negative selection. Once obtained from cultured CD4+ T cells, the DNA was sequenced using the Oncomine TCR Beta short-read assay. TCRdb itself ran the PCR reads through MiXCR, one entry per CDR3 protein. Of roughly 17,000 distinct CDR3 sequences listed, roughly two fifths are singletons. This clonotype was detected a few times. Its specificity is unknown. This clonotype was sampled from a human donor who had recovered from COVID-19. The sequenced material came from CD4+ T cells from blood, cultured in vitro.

The CDR3 nucleotides read TGTGCCAGCAGCCTGAGGGACAGGGGGCTCACCGGGGAGCTGTTTTTT. As protein: CASSLRDRGLTGELFF. The V call is TRBV7-2, the J call TRBJ2-2, with 12 bases matching TRBD1. CDR3 length equals 16 residues. Germline CDR1 and CDR2: SGHTA and FQGNSA. The V gene end was trimmed by 5 bases and the J gene end by 4 bases; junction bases not matched to a gene: 5. The full variable domain, in which reference TRBV7-2 and TRBJ2-2 provide the parts outside the CDR3, is GAGVSQSPSNKVTEKGKDVELRCDPISGHTALYWYRQSLGQGLEFLIYFQGNSAPDKSGLPSDRFSAERTGGSVSTLTIQRTQQEDSAVYLCASSLRDRGLTGELFFGEGSRLTVL.